The clone carrying this TCR beta chain was picked up a small number of times. Per the germline V gene, CDR1 is SGHRS and CDR2 is YFSETQ. The junction had 5 bases not matched to a gene; V was cut back by 2 bases and J by 0 bases. The CDR3 spans 17 residues. PCR used 60 Vbeta primers and 13 Jbeta primers. Profiled with immunoSEQ multiplex PCR; TCRdb holds only in-frame clones, not every one. This table has more than 110,000 clones, about 74% appearing once. This sample is drawn from a study of cytomegalovirus exposure and HLA in healthy donors. V is TRBV5-1 and J is TRBJ1-1; 12 bases agree with TRBD1. This clonotype originated in a woman aged 45-60 years in good health and CMV-seronegative. Sequencing was performed on PBMCs. CDR3 sequence reads: CASSLGTGGHLNTEAFF. CDR3 in DNA: TGCGCCAGCAGCTTAGGGACAGGGGGCCATCTGAACACTGAAGCTTTCTTT.